One sample yielded the 9 T cell receptor beta chains listed below, sequenced in a study of CD8 T cells in Susac syndrome. It was with random hexamers that roughly 0.45 to 1 ug RNA was reverse transcribed. TCRdb reprocessed the immunoSEQ multiplex PCR reads via MiXCR and lists one record per CDR3 protein. This sample has around 200,000 distinct CDR3 sequences, with more than 85% found just once. The sample comprised CD8+ T cells from PBMCs. The source is a human donor with Susac syndrome.

The chain is built from TRBV13 and TRBJ2-7; tentative D call: TRBD2 (7 bases). The CDR3 length is 15 residues. V was shortened by 1 base and J by 1 base, with 11 bases between the two germline ends. Germline-derived CDR1 and CDR2 are PRHDT and FYEKMQ (reference sequence). CDR3 DNA: TGTGCCAGCAGCTTAGCGGGGGGCCGGTCCTACGAGCAGTACTTC. Translating gives CASSLAGGRSYEQYF. The entire variable domain, with the rest obtained from reference TRBV13 and TRBJ2-7, is as follows: AAGVIQSPRHLIKEKRETATLKCYPIPRHDTVYWYQQGPGQDPQFLISFYEKMQSDKGSIPDRFSAQQFSDYHSELNMSSLELGDSALYFCASSLAGGRSYEQYFGPGTRLTVT.

The V gene is TRBV3-1, the J gene TRBJ2-7; D possibly matches TRBD1 or TRBD2 (5 bases each). V was shortened by 1 base and J by 2 bases, with 12 bases between the two germline ends. Looked up from germline, CDR1 is LGHDT and CDR2 is YNNKEL (reference sequence). The CDR3 totals 15 residues. CDR3 nucleotides: TGTGCCAGCAGCCAAGCCGGGGCACAACCCTACGAGCAGTACTTC. Translated, it gives CASSQAGAQPYEQYF.

This clonotype appeared a single time. The genes are TRBV13 and TRBJ2-7; the match to TRBD2 covers 9 bases. Germline V gene data show CDR1 as PRHDT and CDR2 as FYEKMQ (reference sequence). The CDR3 is 15 residues long. V lost 0 bases and J lost 2; bases outside the gene matches: 2. DNA for the CDR3: TGTGCCAGCAGCTTAGGAAGCGGGAGGCCCTACGAGCAGTACTTC. Protein: CASSLGSGRPYEQYF.

This clonotype came up once. The V gene is TRBV6-6, the J gene TRBJ1-5; D gene unclear. The germline gives CDR1 MNHNY, CDR2 SVGAGI (reference sequence). Trimming stripped 5 bases from V and 2 bases from J, with 10 bases between. The CDR3 totals 14 residues. CDR3 bases: TGTGCCAGCAGTCACCAGACGCGCAATCAGCCCCAGCATTTT. Translating gives CASSHQTRNQPQHF.

The chain is built from TRBV29-1 and TRBJ2-5; D tentatively fits TRBD1 or TRBD2 (6 bases each). The length of the CDR3 is 15 residues. CDR1 is SQVTM and CDR2 is ANQGSEA in the germline V gene. The V and J ends lost 5 bases and 4 bases respectively, with 20 bases between them. Here the CDR3 reads CSVSSGGTRGETQYF. Here the CDR3 DNA reads TGCAGCGTTTCCAGTGGGGGGACACGAGGAGAGACCCAGTACTTC. Drawing the rest from reference TRBV29-1 and TRBJ2-5, the complete variable domain is SAVISQKPSRDICQRGTSLTIQCQVDSQVTMMFWYRQQPGQSLTLIATANQGSEATYESGFVIDKFPISRPNLTFSTLTVSNMSPEDSSIYLCSVSSGGTRGETQYFGPGTRLLVL.

The V gene is TRBV7-2, the J gene TRBJ2-1; TRBD2 aligns across 12 bases. J was trimmed by 6 bases and V by 5 bases; bases with no gene match: 5. Looked up from germline, CDR1 is SGHTA and CDR2 is FQGNSA. This CDR3 has 15 residues. The CDR3 here is CASSVGLAGINEQFF. The DNA for the CDR3 is TGTGCCAGCAGCGTGGGACTAGCGGGTATCAATGAGCAGTTCTTC.

The chain couples TRBV19 to TRBJ1-1, with D possibly being TRBD1 (5 bases). V was trimmed by 5 bases and J by 1 base, leaving 11 bases between them. The CDR3 contains 14 residues. Per germline, CDR1 LNHDA and CDR2 SQIVND (reference sequence). CDR3 sequence (DNA): TGTGCCAGTAGTTCGGGGGTCTGGAACACTGAAGCTTTCTTT. As protein: CASSSGVWNTEAFF.

The chain employs TRBV6-2 or TRBV6-3 and TRBJ1-5; D may be TRBD1 (6 bases). CDR1 is MNHEY and CDR2 is SVGEGT in the germline V gene. The CDR3 extends over 14 amino acids. V lost 6 bases and J 0 bases, leaving 9 bases between the germline ends. CDR3 coding DNA: TGTGCCAGCAGACAGGGCAATAGCAATCAGCCCCAGCATTTT. Residues: CASRQGNSNQPQHF.

This chain connects TRBV7-8 to TRBJ2-5; tentatively, D is TRBD1 (5 bases). This CDR3 has 12 amino acids. CDR1 is SGHVS, CDR2 FQNEAQ, per germline. Trimming cost V 6 bases and J 4 bases, with 9 bases left between them. In DNA form, the CDR3 reads TGTGCCAGCAGGGGCCAGGGAGAGACCCAGTACTTC. It encodes CASRGQGETQYF.